This T cell receptor beta chain emerged from a study of Ad26.COV2.S vaccination and SARS-CoV-2 variants. As for the study in general: The vaccine Ad26.COV2.S was put into the muscle once, or twice with 56 days between.

The assay was immunoSEQ multiplex PCR, and TCRdb's table has in-frame clones only and misses some. The sample contains roughly 400,000 clones, over 80% of which appear only once. General study points: Substantial breadth in spike-specific CD8+ and CD4+ T cell responses was reportedly seen after vaccination.

As concerns this clone: Its antigen is not identified.

This CDR3 has 13 amino acids. Germline lookup yields CDR1 MNHEY and CDR2 SMNVEV (reference sequence). The V gene lost 4 bases and the J gene lost 5 bases, with 11 bases spanning the gap. The treatment was: about 20 received Ad26.COV2.S at low or high dose, single or two shots; roughly 5 received placebo; per-sample allocation not given. It was on day 63 after the first vaccine or placebo injection that samples were taken. The chain combines TRBV27 with TRBJ2-5; a weak D match, TRBD2 (6 bases). The origin of this receptor is a person between 18 and 59 years old who received the Ad26.COV2.S COVID-19 vaccine or a placebo. This material consisted of peripheral blood, taken in a trial of Ad26.COV2.S vaccine versus placebo. The CDR3 loop reads CASSWGGAETQYF. CDR3 sequence (DNA): TGTGCCAGCAGTTGGGGAGGTGCGGAGACCCAGTACTTC.